This T cell receptor (beta chain) was identified during a study of cytomegalovirus exposure and HLA in healthy donors. The V end lost 0 bases, the J end lost 4 bases, and 12 bases lay between the germline ends. Germline V gene sequence: CDR1 SGHRS, CDR2 YFSETQ. This CDR3 spans 15 amino acids. PCR primers comprised 60 Vbeta and 13 Jbeta primers. Some clones are missing from TCRdb's copy, which holds only in-frame ones; the method was immunoSEQ multiplex PCR. Of about 130,000 clones in the sample, roughly 70% are singletons; the top ten hold under 2.5%. The chain uses TRBV5-1 and TRBJ2-3, with TRBD2 as a possible D gene (6 bases). The TCR comes from a woman aged 60-70 years in good health and CMV-seropositive. Input material: PBMCs. Written as DNA, the CDR3 is TGCGCCAGCAGCTTGGAAGGAGCGGGTCCAGATACGCAGTATTTT. This encodes CASSLEGAGPDTQYF.